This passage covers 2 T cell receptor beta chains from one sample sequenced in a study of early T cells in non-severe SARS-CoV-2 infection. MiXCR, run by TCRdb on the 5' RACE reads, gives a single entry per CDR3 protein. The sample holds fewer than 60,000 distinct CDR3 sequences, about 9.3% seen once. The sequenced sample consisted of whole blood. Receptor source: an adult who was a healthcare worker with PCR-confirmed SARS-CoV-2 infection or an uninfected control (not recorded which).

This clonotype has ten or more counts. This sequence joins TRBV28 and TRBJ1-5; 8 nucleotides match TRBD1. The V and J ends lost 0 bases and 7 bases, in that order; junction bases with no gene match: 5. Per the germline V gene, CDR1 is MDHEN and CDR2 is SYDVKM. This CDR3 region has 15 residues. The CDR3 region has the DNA TGTGCCAGCAGTTTATGGACAGGGGAGGGACAGCCCCAGCATTTT. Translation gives CASSLWTGEGQPQHF.

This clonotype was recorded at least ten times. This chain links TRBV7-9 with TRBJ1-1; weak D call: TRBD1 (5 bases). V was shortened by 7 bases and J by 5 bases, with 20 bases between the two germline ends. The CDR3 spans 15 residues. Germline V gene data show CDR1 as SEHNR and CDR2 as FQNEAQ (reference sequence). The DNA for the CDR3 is TGTGCCAGCACCACTGGGGCCTTGGCCATTACTGAAGCTTTCTTT. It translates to CASTTGALAITEAFF.